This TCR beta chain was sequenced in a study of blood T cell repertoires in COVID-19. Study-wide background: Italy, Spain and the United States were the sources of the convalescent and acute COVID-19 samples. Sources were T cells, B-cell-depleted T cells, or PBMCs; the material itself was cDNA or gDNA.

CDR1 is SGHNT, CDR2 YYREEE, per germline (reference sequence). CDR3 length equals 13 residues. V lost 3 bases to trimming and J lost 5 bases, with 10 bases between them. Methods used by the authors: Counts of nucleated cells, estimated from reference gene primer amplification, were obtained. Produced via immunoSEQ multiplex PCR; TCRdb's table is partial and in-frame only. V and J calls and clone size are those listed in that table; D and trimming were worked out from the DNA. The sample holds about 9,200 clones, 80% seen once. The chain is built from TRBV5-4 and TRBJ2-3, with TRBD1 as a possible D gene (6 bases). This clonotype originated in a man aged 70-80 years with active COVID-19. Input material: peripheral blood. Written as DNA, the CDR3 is TGTGCCAGCAGCTCCCGACAGGTAGATACGCAGTATTTT. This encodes CASSSRQVDTQYF.